This TCR beta chain is from a study of CD8 T cells in seronegative destructive rheumatoid arthritis (dated by TCRdb to 2020 to 2022). Describing the broader study: Biological drugs were being received by seven of the eight CND-RA patients at the time of sampling. Peripheral CD8+ TCRbeta repertoires were compared between CCP-negative destructive rheumatoid arthritis (CND-RA) patients and newly diagnosed seropositive RA, seronegative RA and healthy controls. The seropositive RA, seronegative RA and healthy control comparison cohorts were obtained from an earlier published TCRbeta dataset rather than being newly sequenced.

CDR1 SGHDN and CDR2 FVKESK were looked up in the germline V gene. V trim: 4 bases; J trim: 10 bases; unmatched bases: 18. From its cysteine to its phenylalanine, the CDR3 spans 16 amino acids. CDR3 DNA only is kept here, 48 bases in frame from base 1. Notes on this clone: It has no known antigen specificity. Per-base qualities were not stored, and no clone one base away is much larger.

The investigation overall reported the following: With age adjusted for, CD8+ TCRbeta repertoires in CND-RA patients appeared less diverse and more clonal than repertoires in other RA subtypes. Across the approximately 100,000 clonotypes tested, no public clonotype enrichment was retained after Benjamini-Hochberg correction. The authors read the apparently distinct set of enriched public clonotypes carried by CND-RA patients as support for a separate disease subset. The small size of the CND-RA cohort was acknowledged as a study limitation. Compared with controls and other RA subtypes, CND-RA repertoires contained more CMV-reactive and fewer influenza A-reactive CD8+ TCRbeta sequences. In the absence of diagnostic samples, TCR repertoire differences may be partly attributable to poor disease control over the years rather than being present at onset.

TCRbeta sequencing used genomic DNA from CD8+ cells, following the manufacturer's instructions. A genomics technology centre in Finland ran the TCRbeta sequencing, which was done with the immunoSEQ assay. As for how the authors treated the data: Clonotype tables from the immunoSEQ preprocessing pipeline were converted to VDJtools format, and non-productive clonotypes were removed. Any sample with fewer than 10,000 reads was excluded, the remaining samples were subsampled to 10,000 reads, and most of the eight CND-RA samples made it through. The VDJtools CalcDiversityStats function was applied to data subsampled to 10,000 reads to calculate Shannon-Wiener, Simpson and clonality indices. Non-singleton TCRbeta clonotypes were hard-matched, with no mismatches allowed, against VDJdb to infer antigen specificity. CDR3 sequences differing by one amino acid (Hamming distance 1) were grouped into clusters with potentially shared antigen targets. Public clonotypes were tested for group enrichment with one-sided Fisher's exact tests after resampling groups to six samples, repeated ten times. Entries here come from immuneACCESS through TCRdb and include only in-frame sequences with V and J called. Some clones fail to appear in such tables; in the studies checked, an unresolved V gene covers under half of the shortfall, and the cause of the remainder is unknown. V and J calls and clone size are those listed in that table; D and trimming were worked out from the DNA. The sample has 1,000 or so clones on record, 75% to 90% of them singletons. The ten most abundant clones make up around 21% of the sample.

CND-RA patients tested negative on the clinical CCP2 antibody test, and even with active therapy their joint destruction kept progressing. All CND-RA patients were characterized by typical joint destruction in wrists and ankles and by failure of conventional anti-rheumatic therapy. Sampling of CND-RA patients was performed not at diagnosis but after long disease histories, which spanned decades in several cases. Roughly 53 millilitres of EDTA-anticoagulated peripheral blood were collected from each patient. Ficoll-Paque PLUS density gradient separation was used to isolate peripheral blood mononuclear cells. AutoMACS magnetic bead positive selection was used to isolate CD8+ cells from fresh or cryopreserved PBMCs, and purity was verified by flow cytometry. Nucleospin Tissue or Tissue XS kits were used to extract genomic DNA, which was then quantified on a Qubit 2.0 fluorometer.

The chain uses TRBV14 and TRBJ1-2, with 7 bases in between that match TRBD1. The clonotype comes from an older woman with seronegative destructive rheumatoid arthritis. What was sequenced was CD8+ T cells from blood. The CDR3 protein: CASSPLETGKVRDYTF. In nucleotide form, the sequence is TGTGCCAGCAGCCCCCTAGAGACAGGGAAAGTGCGCGACTACACCTTC.